The sequence of this TCR beta chain was determined in a study of blood T cells in healthy people across ages. In regard to this clonotype: Its antigen remains unknown.

Primed by a sample-barcoded 5' primer and a J-beta primer mix, a second PCR proceeded for about 6 to 11 cycles. One entry per CDR3 protein, called by TCRdb with MiXCR from the 5' RACE reads. Of approximately 850,000 distinct CDR3 sequences listed, 40% to 50% were seen once; the top ten hold around 21%. Regarding the study as a whole: Roughly linear age-related decline in beta diversity appeared, significant by age around 38.

The CDR3 contains 14 residues. Germline CDR1 SGHNT, CDR2 YENEEA. Sequencing was performed on blood. This sequence joins TRBV11-3 and TRBJ2-5; D may match TRBD1 or TRBD2 (5 bases each). The J call may be mistaken, given a closer DNA end match to TRBJ2-7. The sequence derives from a man aged 55 to 70 in good health. CDR3 sequence reads: CASSYRGVGYEQYF. The CDR3 DNA reads TGTGCCAGCAGCTATAGAGGGGTGGGATACGAGCAGTACTTC.